What follows are 4 T cell receptor beta chains derived from one specimen sequenced in a study of CD8 T cells in ankylosing spondylitis. Study-level findings and limits: There was a TCR beta motif, made of several highly homologous variants, that appeared characteristic of ankylosing spondylitis blood.

TCRdb recomputed calls from the 5' RACE reads with MiXCR, one row per CDR3 protein. The sample holds around 890,000 distinct CDR3 sequences, approximately 12% seen once. For these receptors, no antigen is known. Sequencing was carried out using blood, either unsorted or a sorted T cell fraction (not recorded which). Source of these receptors: a male donor with ankylosing spondylitis.

CDR3 bases: TGTGCCACCTGGGACTTCGACTCCTACGAGCAGTACTTC. It codes for CATWDFDSYEQYF. This chain connects TRBV6-6 to TRBJ2-7, with D perhaps TRBD2 (6 bases). Trimming stripped 10 bases from V and 0 bases from J, with 13 bases between. Germline V gene data show CDR1 as MNHNY and CDR2 as SVGAGI (reference sequence). This CDR3 spans 13 amino acids.

This clonotype was observed a handful of times. The chain couples TRBV9 to TRBJ2-7; 7 bases map to TRBD1. Germline CDR1 SGDLS, CDR2 YYNGEE. Trimming removed 4 bases from V and 4 bases from J; junction bases left unmatched: 11. CDR3 length equals 15 residues. CDR3 sequence (DNA): TGTGCCAGCAGCCCCTACCTGGACAGGCCTTACGAGCAGTACTTC. Translation gives CASSPYLDRPYEQYF. Combining the CDR3 with reference TRBV9 and TRBJ2-7 gives the whole variable domain DSGVTQTPKHLITATGQRVTLRCSPRSGDLSVYWYQQSLDQGLQFLIQYYNGEERAKGNILERFSAQQFPDLHSELNLSSLELGDSALYFCASSPYLDRPYEQYFGPGTRLTVT.

In its sample, this clonotype was seen many times. The chain couples TRBV7-2 to TRBJ1-2; no definite D call. This CDR3 comprises 13 residues. V was pared by 5 bases and J by 4 bases, with 11 bases between. Germline V gene sequence: CDR1 SGHTA, CDR2 FQGNSA. The CDR3 DNA reads as TGTGCCAGCAGCCCTGGACCGACCTATGGCTACACCTTC. Residues: CASSPGPTYGYTF.

This chain links TRBV6-2 or TRBV6-3 with TRBJ2-7, with 9 bases lining up with TRBD2. V was pared by 0 bases and J by 2 bases, with 5 bases of the junction left unmatched. Per germline, CDR1 MNHEY and CDR2 SVGEGT. The CDR3 covers 16 residues. DNA of the CDR3: TGTGCCAGCAGTTACTCCCTCGCGGGAGGGACCTACGAGCAGTACTTC. It encodes CASSYSLAGGTYEQYF.